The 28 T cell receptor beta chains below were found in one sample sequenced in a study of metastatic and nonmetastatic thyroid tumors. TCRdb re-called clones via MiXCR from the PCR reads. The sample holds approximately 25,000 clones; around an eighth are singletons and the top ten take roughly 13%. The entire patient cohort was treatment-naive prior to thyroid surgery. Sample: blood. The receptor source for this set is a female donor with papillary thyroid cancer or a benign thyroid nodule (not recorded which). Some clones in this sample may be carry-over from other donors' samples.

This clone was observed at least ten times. The CDR3 coding sequence is TGTGCCAGCAGTCTCAGGGGAACAGATACGCAGTATTTT. This sequence encodes CASSLRGTDTQYF. J is TRBJ2-3 and V is TRBV2; D is perhaps TRBD1 (6 bases). Trimming took 5 bases from V and 3 from J, leaving 9 bases between them. CDR3 length: 13 amino acids. Germline CDR1 is SNHLY and CDR2 is FYNNEI.

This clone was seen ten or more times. CDR3 sequence (DNA): TGTGCCAGCAGCCAAGCGGGAGGGCCGGGTGAGCAGTACTTC. Protein product: CASSQAGGPGEQYF. The chain combines TRBV7-3 with TRBJ2-7; TRBD2 matches 10 bases. The ends lost 5 bases at V and 7 bases at J; junction bases unmatched: 8. The CDR3 length is 14 residues. Germline-derived CDR1 and CDR2 are SGHTA and FQGTGA.

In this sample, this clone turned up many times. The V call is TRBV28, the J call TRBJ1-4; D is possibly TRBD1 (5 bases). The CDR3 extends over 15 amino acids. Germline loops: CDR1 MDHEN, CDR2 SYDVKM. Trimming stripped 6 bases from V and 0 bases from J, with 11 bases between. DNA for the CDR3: TGTGCCAGCAGGGGGCAGGATGCAACTAATGAAAAACTGTTTTTT. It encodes CASRGQDATNEKLFF.

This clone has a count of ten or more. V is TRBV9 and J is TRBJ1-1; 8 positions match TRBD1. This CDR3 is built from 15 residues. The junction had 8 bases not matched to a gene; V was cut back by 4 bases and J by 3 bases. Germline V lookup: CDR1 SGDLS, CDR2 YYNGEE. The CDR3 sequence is CASSLGGQGYTEAFF. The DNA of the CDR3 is TGTGCCAGCAGCCTAGGAGGACAGGGATACACTGAAGCTTTCTTT.

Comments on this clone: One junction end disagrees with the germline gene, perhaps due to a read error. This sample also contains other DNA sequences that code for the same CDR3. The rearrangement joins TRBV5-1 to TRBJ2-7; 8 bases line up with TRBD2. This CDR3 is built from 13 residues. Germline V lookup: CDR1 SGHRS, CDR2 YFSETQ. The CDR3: CASSLGTSNEQYF. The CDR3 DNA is TGCGCCAGTAGCTTGGGGACTAGTAACGAGCAGTACTTC.

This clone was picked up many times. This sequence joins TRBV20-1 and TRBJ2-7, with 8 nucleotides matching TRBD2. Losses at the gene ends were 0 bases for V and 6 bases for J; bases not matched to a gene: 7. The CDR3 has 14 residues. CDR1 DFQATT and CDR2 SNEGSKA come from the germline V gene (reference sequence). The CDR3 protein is CSARDPGLGGEQYF. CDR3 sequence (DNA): TGCAGTGCTAGAGATCCGGGACTAGGCGGCGAGCAGTACTTC.

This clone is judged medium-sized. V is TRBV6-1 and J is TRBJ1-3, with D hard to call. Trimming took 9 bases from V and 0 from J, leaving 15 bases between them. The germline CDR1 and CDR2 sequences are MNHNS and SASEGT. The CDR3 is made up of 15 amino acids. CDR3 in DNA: TGTGCCAGTAGCCCGACACCTAACTCTGGAAACACCATATATTTT. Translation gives CASSPTPNSGNTIYF.

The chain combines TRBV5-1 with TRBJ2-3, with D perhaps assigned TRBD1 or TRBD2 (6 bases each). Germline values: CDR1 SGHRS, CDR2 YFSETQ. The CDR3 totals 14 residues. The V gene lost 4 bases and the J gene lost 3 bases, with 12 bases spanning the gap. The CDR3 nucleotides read TGCGCCAGCAGCCCCGGGGGCTTGACAGATACGCAGTATTTT. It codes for CASSPGGLTDTQYF. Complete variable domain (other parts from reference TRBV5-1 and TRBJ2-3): KAGVTQTPRYLIKTRGQQVTLSCSPISGHRSVSWYQQTPGQGLQFLFEYFSETQRNKGNFPGRFSGRQFSNSRSEMNVSTLELGDSALYLCASSPGGLTDTQYFGPGTRLTVL.

The DNA of the CDR3 is TGTGCCAGCAGTTTGGGGGAGATTCCCTACGAGCAGTACTTC. Its protein product is CASSLGEIPYEQYF. The chain joins TRBV12-3 or TRBV12-4 to TRBJ2-7; D possibly matches TRBD1 or TRBD2 (5 bases each). Trimming shortened V by 3 bases and J by 2 bases, and 11 bases separated the two germline ends. This CDR3 contains 14 residues.

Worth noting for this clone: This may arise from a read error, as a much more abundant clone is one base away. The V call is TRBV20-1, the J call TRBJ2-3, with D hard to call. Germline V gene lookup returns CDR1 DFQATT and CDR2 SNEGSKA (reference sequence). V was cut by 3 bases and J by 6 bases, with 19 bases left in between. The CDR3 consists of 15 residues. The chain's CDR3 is CSASPLYPVGDTQYF. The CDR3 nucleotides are TGCAGTGCTAGTCCCCTATACCCGGTGGGCGATACGCAGTATTTT.

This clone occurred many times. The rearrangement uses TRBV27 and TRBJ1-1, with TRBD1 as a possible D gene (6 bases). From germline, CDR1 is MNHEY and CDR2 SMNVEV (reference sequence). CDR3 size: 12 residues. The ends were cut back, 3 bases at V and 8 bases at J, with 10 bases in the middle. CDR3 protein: CASSFRGSEAFF. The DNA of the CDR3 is TGTGCCAGCAGTTTCAGGGGTTCCGAAGCTTTCTTT.

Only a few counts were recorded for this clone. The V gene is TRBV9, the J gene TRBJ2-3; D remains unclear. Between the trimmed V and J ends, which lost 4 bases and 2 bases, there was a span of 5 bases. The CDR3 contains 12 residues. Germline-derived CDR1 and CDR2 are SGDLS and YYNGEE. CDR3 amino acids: CASSPYTDTQYF. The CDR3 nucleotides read TGTGCCAGCAGCCCCTACACAGATACGCAGTATTTT.

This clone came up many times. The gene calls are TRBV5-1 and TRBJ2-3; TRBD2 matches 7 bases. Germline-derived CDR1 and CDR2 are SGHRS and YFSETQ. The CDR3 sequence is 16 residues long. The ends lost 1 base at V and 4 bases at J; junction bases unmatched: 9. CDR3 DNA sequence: TGCGCCAGCAGCTTGATCGCGGGAGTTTCCGCAGATACGCAGTATTTT. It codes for CASSLIAGVSADTQYF.

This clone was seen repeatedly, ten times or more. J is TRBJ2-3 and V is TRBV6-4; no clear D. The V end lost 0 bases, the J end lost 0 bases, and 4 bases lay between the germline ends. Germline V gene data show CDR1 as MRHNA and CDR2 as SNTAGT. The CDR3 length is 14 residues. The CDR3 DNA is TGTGCCAGCAGTGACTCGGAGAGCACAGATACGCAGTATTTT. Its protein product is CASSDSESTDTQYF.

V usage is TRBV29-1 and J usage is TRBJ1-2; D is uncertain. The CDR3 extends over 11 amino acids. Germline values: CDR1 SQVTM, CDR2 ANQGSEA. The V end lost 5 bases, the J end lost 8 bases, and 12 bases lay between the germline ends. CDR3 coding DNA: TGCAGCGTTTCGGGCCAGAGGGGCTACACCTTC. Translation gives CSVSGQRGYTF.

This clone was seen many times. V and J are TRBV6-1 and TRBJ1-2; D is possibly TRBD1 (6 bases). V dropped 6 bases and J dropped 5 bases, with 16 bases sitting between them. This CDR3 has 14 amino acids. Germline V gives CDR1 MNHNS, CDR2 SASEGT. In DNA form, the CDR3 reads TGTGCCAGCAGATCCACCGGGACAATGTATGGCTACACCTTC. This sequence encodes CASRSTGTMYGYTF.

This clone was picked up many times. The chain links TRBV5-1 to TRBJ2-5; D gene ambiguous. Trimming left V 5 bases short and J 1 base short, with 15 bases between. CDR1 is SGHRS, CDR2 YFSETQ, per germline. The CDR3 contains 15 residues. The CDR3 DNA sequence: TGCGCCAGCAGTACGCAAGCTACTACCCAAGAGACCCAGTACTTC. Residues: CASSTQATTQETQYF.

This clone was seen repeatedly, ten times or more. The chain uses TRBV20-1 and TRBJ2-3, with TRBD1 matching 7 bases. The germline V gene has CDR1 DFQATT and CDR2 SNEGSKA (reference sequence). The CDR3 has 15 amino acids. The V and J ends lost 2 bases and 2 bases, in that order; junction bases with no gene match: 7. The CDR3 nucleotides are TGCAGTGCTAGAAGCATCGGACAGGCCACAGATACGCAGTATTTT. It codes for CSARSIGQATDTQYF.

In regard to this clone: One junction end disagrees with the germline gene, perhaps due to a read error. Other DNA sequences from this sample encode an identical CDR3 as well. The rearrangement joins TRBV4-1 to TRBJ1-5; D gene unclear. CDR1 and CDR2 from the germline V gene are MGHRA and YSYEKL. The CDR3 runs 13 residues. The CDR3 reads CASSQEPRGPQHF. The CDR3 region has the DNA TGTGCCAGCAGCCAGGAACCCCGGGGGCCCCAGCATTTT.

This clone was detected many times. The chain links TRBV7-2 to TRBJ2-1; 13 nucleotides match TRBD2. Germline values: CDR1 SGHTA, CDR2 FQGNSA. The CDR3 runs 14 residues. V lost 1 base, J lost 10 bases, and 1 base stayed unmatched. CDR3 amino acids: CASSLGTSGGEQFF. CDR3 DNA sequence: TGTGCCAGCAGCTTAGGGACTAGCGGGGGCGAGCAGTTCTTC.

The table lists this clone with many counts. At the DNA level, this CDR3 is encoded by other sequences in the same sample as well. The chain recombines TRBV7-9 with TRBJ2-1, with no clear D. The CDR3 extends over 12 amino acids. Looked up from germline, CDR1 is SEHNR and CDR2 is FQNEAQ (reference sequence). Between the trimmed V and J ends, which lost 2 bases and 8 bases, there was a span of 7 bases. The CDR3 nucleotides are TGTGCCAGCAGCTTACGTTGGGATGAGCAGTTCTTC. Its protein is CASSLRWDEQFF.

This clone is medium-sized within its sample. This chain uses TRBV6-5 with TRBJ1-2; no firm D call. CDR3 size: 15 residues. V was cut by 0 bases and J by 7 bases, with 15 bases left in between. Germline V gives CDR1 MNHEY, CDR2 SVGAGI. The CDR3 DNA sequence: TGTGCCAGCAGTTACTCGATCTACGGATCTGGTGGCTACACCTTC. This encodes CASSYSIYGSGGYTF.

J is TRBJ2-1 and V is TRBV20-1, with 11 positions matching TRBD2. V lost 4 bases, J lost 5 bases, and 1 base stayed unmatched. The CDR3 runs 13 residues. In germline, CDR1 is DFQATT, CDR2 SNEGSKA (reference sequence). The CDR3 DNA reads TGCAGTGCTAATAGCGGGAGGGACAATGAGCAGTTCTTC. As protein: CSANSGRDNEQFF.

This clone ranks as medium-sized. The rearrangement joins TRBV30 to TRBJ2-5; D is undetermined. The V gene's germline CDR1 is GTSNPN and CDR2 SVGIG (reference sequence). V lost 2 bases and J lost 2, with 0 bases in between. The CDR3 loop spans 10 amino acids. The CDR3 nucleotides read TGTGCCTGGAGTCAAGAGACCCAGTACTTC. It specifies CAWSQETQYF.

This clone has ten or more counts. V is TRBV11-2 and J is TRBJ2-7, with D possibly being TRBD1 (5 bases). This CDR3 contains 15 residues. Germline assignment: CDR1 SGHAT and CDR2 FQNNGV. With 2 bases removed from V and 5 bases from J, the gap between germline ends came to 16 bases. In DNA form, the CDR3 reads TGTGCCAGCAGCTTATCCGACGCTGACAGCAACGAGCAGTACTTC. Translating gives CASSLSDADSNEQYF. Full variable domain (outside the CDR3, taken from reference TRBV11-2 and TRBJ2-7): EAGVAQSPRYKIIEKRQSVAFWCNPISGHATLYWYQQILGQGPKLLIQFQNNGVVDDSQLPKDRFSAERLKGVDSTLKIQPAKLEDSAVYLCASSLSDADSNEQYFGPGTRLTVT.

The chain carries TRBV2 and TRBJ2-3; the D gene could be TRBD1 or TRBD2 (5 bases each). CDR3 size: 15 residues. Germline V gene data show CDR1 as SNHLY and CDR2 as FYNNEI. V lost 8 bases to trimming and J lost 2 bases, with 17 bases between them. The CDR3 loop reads CASGTDGPVTDTQYF. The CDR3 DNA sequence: TGTGCCAGCGGGACGGACGGCCCGGTCACAGATACGCAGTATTTT. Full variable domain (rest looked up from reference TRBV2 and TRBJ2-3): EPEVTQTPSHQVTQMGQEVILRCVPISNHLYFYWYRQILGQKVEFLVSFYNNEISEKSEIFDDQFSVERPDGSNFTLKIRSTKLEDSAMYFCASGTDGPVTDTQYFGPGTRLTVL.

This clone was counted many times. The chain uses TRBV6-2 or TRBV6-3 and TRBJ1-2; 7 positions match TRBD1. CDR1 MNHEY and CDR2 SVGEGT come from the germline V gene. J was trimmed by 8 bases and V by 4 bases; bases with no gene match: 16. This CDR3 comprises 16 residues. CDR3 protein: CASSSWTYQGERGYTF. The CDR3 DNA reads TGTGCCAGCAGTTCCTGGACCTACCAGGGGGAGAGGGGCTACACCTTC.

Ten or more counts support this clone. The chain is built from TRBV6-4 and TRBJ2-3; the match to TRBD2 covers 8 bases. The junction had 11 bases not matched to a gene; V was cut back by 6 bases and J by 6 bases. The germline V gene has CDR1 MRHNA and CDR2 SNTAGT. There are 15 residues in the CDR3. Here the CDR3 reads CASSNSGGEGDTQYF. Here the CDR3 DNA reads TGTGCCAGCAGCAACAGCGGGGGCGAAGGTGATACGCAGTATTTT.